The 31 T cell receptor beta chains given below trace back to one sample, sequenced in a study of T cells in Graves' hyperthyroidism and ophthalmopathy. RNA transcripts were the template for amplifying TCR beta CDR3 regions. A set of HTBI primers served as the primers for a first-round RT-PCR of the TCR CDR3. TCRdb re-called the multiplex PCR reads through MiXCR, storing one row per CDR3 protein. The data show nearly 600,000 distinct CDR3 sequences, roughly 14% seen once. Sequencing was done on a sample of blood. The receptors stem from a woman between 25 and 40 years old with Graves' hyperthyroidism that later progressed to Graves' ophthalmopathy.

At least ten counts were recorded for this clonotype. V and J are TRBV28 and TRBJ2-1, with D tentatively TRBD1 or TRBD2 (5 bases each). Germline-derived CDR1 and CDR2 are MDHEN and SYDVKM. Trimming stripped 6 bases from V and 5 bases from J, with 14 bases between. The CDR3 runs to 14 residues. CDR3 region: CASRTGTPHNEQFF. The DNA of the CDR3 is TGTGCCAGCAGGACCGGGACCCCCCACAATGAGCAGTTCTTC.

This clonotype was found many times. The chain employs TRBV18 and TRBJ2-5; D unresolved. Germline-derived CDR1 and CDR2 are KGHSH and LQKENI. The germline V and J ends were trimmed by 2 bases and 1 base, with 5 bases remaining between them. This CDR3 has 13 amino acids. CDR3 sequence reads: CASSPAFQETQYF. CDR3 in DNA: TGTGCCAGCTCACCAGCGTTCCAAGAGACCCAGTACTTC. Full variable domain (outside the CDR3, taken from reference TRBV18 and TRBJ2-5): NAGVMQNPRHLVRRRGQEARLRCSPMKGHSHVYWYRQLPEEGLKFMVYLQKENIIDESGMPKERFSAEFPKEGPSILRIQQVVRGDSAAYFCASSPAFQETQYFGPGTRLLVL.

At least ten counts were recorded for this clonotype. This chain uses TRBV15 with TRBJ2-5; 12 nucleotides agree with TRBD2. Losses at the gene ends were 1 base for V and 5 bases for J; bases not matched to a gene: 5. The CDR3 loop spans 16 amino acids. Looked up from germline, CDR1 is LNHNV and CDR2 is YYDKDF (reference sequence). CDR3 DNA sequence: TGTGCCACCAGCAGAGGGACTAGCGGGGTGGAGGAGACCCAGTACTTC. It codes for CATSRGTSGVEETQYF.

This clonotype was found many times. The V call is TRBV28, the J call TRBJ2-3; the D is unclear. The V end lost 5 bases, the J end lost 4 bases, and 16 bases lay between the germline ends. The germline CDR1 and CDR2 sequences are MDHEN and SYDVKM. This CDR3 is built from 15 residues. CDR3 loop: CASSLDTGLPDTQYF. CDR3 DNA: TGTGCCAGCAGTCTAGACACGGGCCTTCCAGATACGCAGTATTTT.

Details on this clonotype: This may be a read error: a much more frequent sequence differs by one nucleotide. The missing conserved phenylalanine or tryptophan at the end of this CDR3 makes a read error likely. The chain couples TRBV5-1 to TRBJ2-1; D remains unclear. Trimming took off 1 base at V and 6 bases at J, with 11 bases between the two ends. The CDR3 runs to 14 residues. Germline V lookup: CDR1 SGHRS, CDR2 YFSETQ. The CDR3 spells CASSLWAGGNEQFL. CDR3 DNA sequence: TGCGCCAGCAGCTTGTGGGCAGGTGGCAATGAGCAGTTCCTC.

A few counts support this clonotype. This rearrangement joins TRBV29-1 to TRBJ2-1; possibly TRBD1 for D (5 bases). This CDR3 is built from 10 residues. The V end lost 8 bases, the J end lost 6 bases, and 8 bases lay between the germline ends. CDR1 SQVTM and CDR2 ANQGSEA come from the germline V gene. This CDR3 reads CSFRGNEQFF. Written as DNA, the CDR3 is TGCAGCTTTAGGGGCAATGAGCAGTTCTTC.

This chain links TRBV5-1 with TRBJ1-6; D call uncertain. In germline, CDR1 is SGHRS, CDR2 YFSETQ. Trimming shortened V by 7 bases and J by 0 bases, and 17 bases separated the two germline ends. The CDR3 loop spans 17 amino acids. The CDR3 loop reads CASGQDIRGSYNSPLHF. The CDR3 DNA reads TGCGCCAGCGGCCAAGATATCCGAGGCTCCTATAATTCACCCCTCCACTTT.

This clonotype was counted many times. This chain joins TRBV2 and TRBJ2-4; 7 bases map to TRBD1. This CDR3 is 16 amino acids long. The germline V gene encodes CDR1 SNHLY and CDR2 FYNNEI. V lost 0 bases to trimming and J lost 0 bases; unmatched junction nucleotides: 2. CDR3 sequence reads: CASSEATGLAKNIQYF. As DNA, the CDR3 is TGTGCCAGCAGTGAAGCGACAGGGCTAGCCAAAAACATTCAGTACTTC.

Details on this clonotype: This may be a read error, as it is one base from a much larger clone. This chain uses TRBV3-1 with TRBJ2-1; possibly TRBD2 for D (6 bases). Germline CDR1 and CDR2: LGHDT and YNNKEL (reference sequence). This CDR3 is built from 18 residues. V was trimmed by 3 bases and J by 2 bases, leaving 20 bases between them. The DNA for the CDR3 is TGTGCCAGCAGCCAGTCCGCCCTAGTGGGAGGCCCCTACAATGAGCAGTTCTTC. This sequence encodes CASSQSALVGGPYNEQFF.

This clonotype was counted ten times or more. In nucleotides, the CDR3 is TGTGCCATCAGTGACTACAGGGGAGGCACTGAAGCTTTCTTT. Its protein product is CAISDYRGGTEAFF. This chain connects TRBV10-3 to TRBJ1-1; TRBD1 agrees at 7 bases. CDR3 length equals 14 residues. With 3 bases clipped from V and 4 bases from J, the junction kept 5 bases outside the gene matches. Germline assignment: CDR1 ENHRY and CDR2 SYGVKD.

The chain carries TRBV12-3 or TRBV12-4 and TRBJ2-7, with D tentatively TRBD2 (5 bases). The CDR3 runs 16 residues. V gave up 5 bases and J gave up 3 bases, with 20 bases separating them. The CDR3 loop is CASSPRATAGLYEQYF. The CDR3 DNA reads as TGTGCCAGCAGTCCACGAGCGACGGCAGGACTCTACGAGCAGTACTTC.

There are many counts of this clonotype. The J gene is TRBJ1-6, the V gene TRBV20-1, with D possibly being TRBD1 (5 bases). V shed 2 bases and J shed 6 bases, with 14 bases lying between them. CDR3 length: 15 residues. The germline CDR1 and CDR2 sequences are DFQATT and SNEGSKA (reference sequence). The CDR3: CSARTPGQFNSPLHF. The CDR3 bases are TGCAGTGCTAGAACGCCGGGGCAGTTTAATTCACCCCTCCACTTT.

The chain employs TRBV9 and TRBJ2-2, with a tentative D call TRBD2 (6 bases). This CDR3 is built from 17 residues. V lost 0 bases, J lost 0 bases, and 12 bases lay in between. The germline gives CDR1 SGDLS, CDR2 YYNGEE. CDR3 region: CASSVEGGIANTGELFF. CDR3 nucleotide sequence: TGTGCCAGCAGCGTAGAGGGAGGAATCGCGAACACCGGGGAGCTGTTTTTT.

This clonotype was detected ten times or more. The chain employs TRBV10-3 and TRBJ2-7; maybe TRBD1 (5 bases). Germline loops: CDR1 ENHRY, CDR2 SYGVKD. This CDR3 has 14 amino acids. V lost 7 bases, J lost 6 bases, and 19 bases lay in between. The CDR3 loop reads CAITPDLSGREQYF. The CDR3 coding sequence is TGTGCCATCACCCCCGACCTATCAGGGCGCGAGCAGTACTTC.

The J gene is TRBJ2-2, the V gene TRBV7-3, with D hard to call. This CDR3 has 15 amino acids. CDR1 is SGHTA and CDR2 is FQGTGA in the germline V gene. Between the trimmed V and J ends, which lost 1 base and 1 base, there was a span of 7 bases. The CDR3 reads CASSLREMNTGELFF. CDR3 DNA sequence: TGTGCCAGCAGCTTAAGAGAGATGAACACCGGGGAGCTGTTTTTT. Variable domain in full (rest from reference TRBV7-3 and TRBJ2-2): GAGVSQTPSNKVTEKGKYVELRCDPISGHTALYWYRQSLGQGPEFLIYFQGTGAADDSGLPNDRFFAVRPEGSVSTLKIQRTERGDSAVYLCASSLREMNTGELFFGEGSRLTVL.

A word on this clonotype: A much larger clone differs from this one at a single base, so this may be a read error. The V call is TRBV20-1, the J call TRBJ2-5, with D possibly being TRBD2 (6 bases). The CDR3 loop spans 15 amino acids. CDR1 DFQATT and CDR2 SNEGSKA come from the germline V gene (reference sequence). Trimming removed 5 bases from V and 1 base from J, with 17 bases in between. The chain's CDR3 is CSAGPAGDFQETQYF. CDR3 DNA: TGCAGTGCTGGACCAGCGGGCGATTTCCAAGAGACCCAGTACTTC.

A note on this clonotype: A much larger clone lies one base from this, so it may be a read error. The chain is built from TRBV7-6 and TRBJ1-4, with D maybe TRBD1 (5 bases). Per the germline V gene, CDR1 is SGHVS and CDR2 is FNYEAQ. The length of the CDR3 is 13 residues. The CDR3: CVSSNRDSEKLFF. CDR3 DNA: TGTGTCAGCAGCAACCGGGACTCAGAAAAACTGTTTTTT.

Many counts were recorded for this clonotype. The chain employs TRBV30 and TRBJ1-5; D remains ambiguous. CDR1 GTSNPN and CDR2 SVGIG come from the germline V gene (reference sequence). The V gene lost 2 bases and the J gene lost 4 bases, with 9 bases spanning the gap. This CDR3 has 13 residues. This CDR3 reads CAWSRQTNQPQHF. The DNA for the CDR3 is TGTGCCTGGAGTCGGCAGACAAATCAGCCCCAGCATTTT.

The V and J genes are TRBV28 and TRBJ2-7, with TRBD1 matching over 9 bases. J lost 4 bases, V lost 2 bases, and 6 bases had no gene match. This CDR3 has 15 residues. The germline CDR1 and CDR2 sequences are MDHEN and SYDVKM. The CDR3 sequence: CASSLGGQGLYEQYF. The CDR3 bases are TGTGCCAGCAGTTTAGGGGGACAGGGTCTTTACGAGCAGTACTTC.

This clonotype was recorded many times. The V call is TRBV12-3 or TRBV12-4, the J call TRBJ2-3; D uncertain. V was shortened by 6 bases and J by 1 base, with 17 bases between the two germline ends. The CDR3 contains 16 residues. The CDR3 protein is CASSGPESRGTDTQYF. For the CDR3, the DNA is TGTGCCAGCAGCGGCCCGGAATCAAGGGGCACAGATACGCAGTATTTT.

The CDR3 DNA reads TGTGCCAGCAGCGGCCGGGACATCGGGACTTCACCCCTCCACTTT. This gives the protein CASSGRDIGTSPLHF. V and J are TRBV7-2 and TRBJ1-6, with D possibly TRBD1 on 6 matching bases. Trimming pared 5 bases from V and 9 bases from J, leaving 17 bases between. Germline lookup yields CDR1 SGHTA and CDR2 FQGNSA. The CDR3 loop spans 15 amino acids.

Concerning this clonotype: Here the CDR3 omits its conserved ending phenylalanine or tryptophan, so a read error is the likely source. V is TRBV6-2 or TRBV6-3 and J is TRBJ1-5, with 7 bases that match TRBD1. This CDR3 contains 15 residues. J gave up 5 bases and V 8 bases, and 12 bases lay outside the gene matches. CDR1 and CDR2 from the germline V gene are MNHEY and SVGEGT. For the CDR3, the DNA is TGTGCCAGCCGAAAACTCCGGGACAGCGATCAGCCCCAGCATGTT. Its protein is CASRKLRDSDQPQHV.

This clonotype was seen at least ten times. The CDR3 here is CASSWGISEAFF. CDR3 nucleotides: TGTGCCAGCAGTTGGGGGATCTCTGAAGCTTTCTTT. The V call is TRBV28, the J call TRBJ1-1; D may be TRBD1 (5 bases). Deletions cut 4 bases from V and 6 bases from J, with 9 bases between. The CDR3 contains 12 residues. Germline loops: CDR1 MDHEN, CDR2 SYDVKM.

The chain links TRBV20-1 to TRBJ2-1; no definite D call. Germline CDR1 DFQATT, CDR2 SNEGSKA (reference sequence). The CDR3 has 13 amino acids. The DNA of the CDR3 is TGCAGCGCGACCCCCCGTACTTCAAATGAGCAGTTCTTC. Protein: CSATPRTSNEQFF.

The V call is TRBV20-1, the J call TRBJ2-1, with TRBD2 matching over 10 bases. CDR3 length: 16 amino acids. Germline CDR1 is DFQATT and CDR2 is SNEGSKA (reference sequence). The V gene end was trimmed by 3 bases and the J gene end by 8 bases; junction bases not matched to a gene: 13. CDR3: CSARGSSGSTRDEQFF. The CDR3 DNA follows: TGCAGTGCTAGGGGTTCTAGCGGGAGTACCCGGGATGAGCAGTTCTTC.

This clonotype was seen ten or more times. CDR3 bases: TGTGCCAGCTCACCAGAGGAGAAGAACACTGAAGCTTTCTTT. Encoded protein: CASSPEEKNTEAFF. The J gene is TRBJ1-1, the V gene TRBV18; D ambiguous. With 2 bases removed from V and 1 base from J, the gap between germline ends came to 8 bases. The length of the CDR3 is 14 residues. CDR1 is KGHSH and CDR2 is LQKENI in the germline V gene. Complete variable domain (other parts from reference TRBV18 and TRBJ1-1): NAGVMQNPRHLVRRRGQEARLRCSPMKGHSHVYWYRQLPEEGLKFMVYLQKENIIDESGMPKERFSAEFPKEGPSILRIQQVVRGDSAAYFCASSPEEKNTEAFFGQGTRLTVV.

This clonotype was seen a handful of times. J is TRBJ1-1 and V is TRBV3-1; perhaps TRBD1 as D (6 bases). Trimming pared 7 bases from V and 8 bases from J, leaving 20 bases between. Looked up from germline, CDR1 is LGHDT and CDR2 is YNNKEL (reference sequence). The CDR3 extends over 14 amino acids. CDR3 loop: CASNLLGGPQEAFF. The CDR3 bases are TGTGCCAGCAACCTCCTAGGGGGGCCACAAGAAGCTTTCTTT.

The J gene is TRBJ1-1, the V gene TRBV30, with D possibly being TRBD1 (6 bases). Trimming shortened V by 5 bases and J by 4 bases, and 11 bases separated the two germline ends. This CDR3 spans 12 amino acids. Germline V CDR1 and CDR2: GTSNPN, SVGIG (reference sequence). The CDR3 sequence is CAWGQSSTEAFF. DNA of the CDR3: TGTGCCTGGGGACAGTCGAGCACTGAAGCTTTCTTT.

The chain's CDR3 is CASSLEGAYYNEQFF. The CDR3 DNA follows: TGCGCCAGCAGCTTGGAGGGCGCCTACTACAATGAGCAGTTCTTC. The rearrangement links TRBV5-1 to TRBJ2-1; D remains unclear. The CDR3 spans 15 residues. Deletions cut 0 bases from V and 3 bases from J, with 10 bases between. Per the germline V gene, CDR1 is SGHRS and CDR2 is YFSETQ.

The sample holds a few counts of this clonotype. The chain joins TRBV5-8 to TRBJ1-5; D is unclear. Per germline, CDR1 SGHTS and CDR2 YDEGEE. The V end was cut by 4 bases, the J end by 4 bases, with 12 bases between. The CDR3 sequence is 14 residues long. The chain's CDR3 is CASSLRSLNQPQHF. In DNA form, the CDR3 reads TGTGCCAGCAGCCTAAGGTCCCTAAATCAGCCCCAGCATTTT.

In this sample, this clonotype turned up many times. The gene calls are TRBV20-1 and TRBJ2-1; the D gene is possibly TRBD2 (6 bases). V lost 3 bases and J 9 bases, leaving 21 bases between the germline ends. The CDR3 covers 15 residues. CDR1 DFQATT and CDR2 SNEGSKA come from the germline V gene (reference sequence). CDR3 nucleotide sequence: TGCAGTGCTAGGGCCGGGACTCTGAAGTCTGGTGAGCAGTTCTTC. Translating gives CSARAGTLKSGEQFF.